This T cell receptor (beta chain) was identified in a study of control samples from healthy donors and cancer patients. CDR1 is MNHNY, CDR2 SVGAGI, per germline (reference sequence). The V and J ends lost 2 bases and 6 bases, in that order; junction bases with no gene match: 7. CDR3 length: 16 amino acids. Assay: immunoSEQ multiplex PCR; the TCRdb copy retains only in-frame clones and omits some. This sample has just over 90,000 clones; about 85% occur once, and the top ten carry around 1.3%. This chain joins TRBV6-6 and TRBJ1-5, with 10 bases identical to TRBD1. The TCR originated in a woman aged 50 to 60 in good health. Specimen: blood. CDR3 coding DNA: TGTGCCAGCAGTTACACCTCGGGACAGGGGAGTCAGCCCCAGCATTTT. This sequence encodes CASSYTSGQGSQPQHF.